These 19 T cell receptor beta chains were all obtained from the same sample, sequenced in a study of identical twins. Using its own MiXCR run on the 5' RACE reads, TCRdb lists one record per CDR3 protein. The sample holds 540,000 or so distinct CDR3 sequences, 20% to 25% seen once. This sample was shared with a second study, whose subject was yellow fever vaccine responses in identical twins.

Material: CD4+ T cells sorted from blood. All receptors derive from a woman younger than 35 in good health.

This clonotype was seen a single time. A single base separates this from a much larger clone, so it may be a read error. J is TRBJ2-1 and V is TRBV29-1; tentative D call: TRBD2 (6 bases). The germline V gene has CDR1 SQVTM and CDR2 ANQGSEA. CDR3 length equals 14 residues. V shed 3 bases and J shed 0 bases, with 9 bases lying between them. Here the CDR3 DNA reads TGCAGCGTTGATGTAGCGGCCTCCTACAATGAGCAGTTCTTC. It translates to CSVDVAASYNEQFF.

The chain carries TRBV5-1 and TRBJ2-2; D uncertain. The V end lost 5 bases, the J end lost 3 bases, and 11 bases lay between the germline ends. In germline, CDR1 is SGHRS, CDR2 YFSETQ. This CDR3 has 14 amino acids. Here the CDR3 reads CASSQRLDTGELFF. The CDR3 nucleotides read TGCGCCAGCAGTCAGAGGCTGGACACCGGGGAGCTGTTTTTT. The full variable domain, in which reference TRBV5-1 and TRBJ2-2 provide the parts outside the CDR3, is KAGVTQTPRYLIKTRGQQVTLSCSPISGHRSVSWYQQTPGQGLQFLFEYFSETQRNKGNFPGRFSGRQFSNSRSEMNVSTLELGDSALYLCASSQRLDTGELFFGEGSRLTVL.

This clonotype appeared a few times. The V and J genes are TRBV4-2 and TRBJ2-3, with 10 nucleotides matching TRBD2. The CDR3 runs to 16 residues. Trimming removed 2 bases from V and 2 bases from J; junction bases left unmatched: 4. Germline V CDR1 and CDR2: LGHNA, YNFKEQ. The CDR3 is CASSQTSGIITDTQYF. Here the CDR3 DNA reads TGTGCCAGCAGCCAAACTAGCGGGATTATCACAGATACGCAGTATTTT.

This clonotype was counted between two and nine times. V is TRBV7-9 and J is TRBJ2-1, with 8 bases that match TRBD1. CDR3 length equals 15 residues. Germline V gene lookup returns CDR1 SEHNR and CDR2 FQNEAQ (reference sequence). V shed 1 base, J shed 8 bases, and the junction held 7 bases outside the gene matches. For the CDR3, the DNA is TGTGCCAGCAGCTTAGTCTCAGGGGGCGTCGATGAGCAGTTCTTC. Translation: CASSLVSGGVDEQFF.

This clonotype was detected ten times or more. The chain uses TRBV3-1 and TRBJ2-2; 8 bases match TRBD1. The CDR3 has 16 residues. V lost 3 bases and J lost 5; bases outside the gene matches: 8. Germline CDR1 is LGHDT and CDR2 is YNNKEL (reference sequence). CDR3 sequence (DNA): TGTGCCAGCAGCCATTTCAGGGGGCGATTGACCGGGGAGCTGTTTTTT. Protein product: CASSHFRGRLTGELFF.

A few counts support this clonotype. J is TRBJ2-4 and V is TRBV12-3 or TRBV12-4; D not resolved. V lost 0 bases and J 6 bases, leaving 6 bases between the germline ends. CDR3 length: 13 amino acids. This CDR3 is CASSLAMINIQYF. Written as DNA, the CDR3 is TGTGCCAGCAGTTTAGCCATGATAAACATTCAGTACTTC.

This clonotype has only a few counts. The chain recombines TRBV9 with TRBJ1-3, with D perhaps matching TRBD1 (5 bases). This CDR3 is 15 amino acids long. CDR1 and CDR2 (germline): SGDLS, YYNGEE. V was pared by 0 bases and J by 0 bases, with 7 bases between. The CDR3 coding sequence is TGTGCCAGCAGCGTAGGACAGCCCTCTGGAAACACCATATATTTT. Its protein product is CASSVGQPSGNTIYF.

V gene TRBV27 combines with J gene TRBJ2-3; no clear D. Germline CDR1 is MNHEY and CDR2 is SMNVEV (reference sequence). This CDR3 spans 12 amino acids. The germline V and J ends were trimmed by 5 bases and 7 bases, with 10 bases remaining between them. The CDR3 coding sequence is TGTGCCAGCAGTCGGAACACTAATACGCAGTATTTT. Translated: CASSRNTNTQYF.

This clonotype was seen a few times. The J gene is TRBJ2-3, the V gene TRBV12-3 or TRBV12-4; the D gene is possibly TRBD1 (6 bases). The CDR3 has 14 residues. The V end lost 2 bases, the J end lost 7 bases, and 13 bases lay between the germline ends. The CDR3 reads CASSLRQGSNTQYF. In nucleotides, the CDR3 is TGTGCCAGCAGTTTAAGGCAGGGGTCAAATACGCAGTATTTT.

The chain employs TRBV10-1 and TRBJ2-2; 9 bases map to TRBD2. V lost 6 bases and J lost 6; bases outside the gene matches: 14. The germline V gene encodes CDR1 WNHNN and CDR2 SYGVQD (reference sequence). This CDR3 has 17 amino acids. CDR3 region: CASSPVAGGLLSGELFF. CDR3 coding DNA: TGCGCCAGCAGCCCCGTGGCGGGGGGGCTTTTATCCGGGGAGCTGTTTTTT.

This clonotype turned up a few times. V and J are TRBV11-2 and TRBJ2-3; D is perhaps TRBD1 or TRBD2 (6 bases each). Germline-derived CDR1 and CDR2 are SGHAT and FQNNGV. The CDR3 totals 16 residues. The V end was cut by 1 base, the J end by 0 bases, with 11 bases between. CDR3 in amino acids: CASSLVSGASTDTQYF. CDR3 DNA sequence: TGTGCCAGCAGCTTAGTATCGGGGGCCAGCACAGATACGCAGTATTTT.

This clonotype appeared a few times. This rearrangement joins TRBV27 to TRBJ2-2, with D uncertain. CDR3 length equals 17 residues. In germline, CDR1 is MNHEY, CDR2 SMNVEV (reference sequence). The V end was cut by 1 base, the J end by 7 bases, with 19 bases between. In DNA form, the CDR3 reads TGTGCCAGCAGTTTATATCCCAACAGTATCATCGGCGGGGAGCTGTTTTTT. Translating it yields CASSLYPNSIIGGELFF.

This chain uses TRBV5-1 with TRBJ2-5; 7 nucleotides line up with TRBD1. Germline CDR1 is SGHRS and CDR2 is YFSETQ. The V segment lost 4 bases and the J segment 2 bases; nucleotides outside the gene matches: 11. The CDR3 consists of 16 residues. The CDR3 here is CASSPSRDSRQETQYF. CDR3 coding DNA: TGCGCCAGCAGCCCTTCCCGGGACAGCCGACAAGAGACCCAGTACTTC.

J is TRBJ2-3 and V is TRBV18, with no clear D. Germline CDR1 reads KGHSH; CDR2 reads LQKENI. The V gene lost 0 bases and the J gene lost 6 bases, with 7 bases spanning the gap. The CDR3 extends over 13 amino acids. CDR3 loop: CASSPPASDTQYF. Here the CDR3 DNA reads TGTGCCAGCTCACCACCGGCATCGGATACGCAGTATTTT.

This clonotype was counted a few times. The rearrangement links TRBV29-1 to TRBJ2-6; possibly TRBD2 for D (6 bases). There are 17 residues in the CDR3. Deletions cut 1 base from V and 0 bases from J, with 13 bases between. Looked up from germline, CDR1 is SQVTM and CDR2 is ANQGSEA. CDR3 in amino acids: CSVEGASGDSGANVLTF. CDR3 DNA sequence: TGCAGCGTTGAAGGAGCGTCGGGGGACTCTGGGGCCAACGTCCTGACTTTC.

Only a few counts were recorded for this clonotype. The V and J genes are TRBV6-1 and TRBJ2-4; 8 bases align to TRBD1. Germline CDR1 and CDR2: MNHNS and SASEGT. With V trimmed by 6 bases and J by 3 bases, 4 bases remained unmatched. The CDR3 covers 14 residues. The CDR3, as DNA: TGTGCCAGCAGCCCACAGGGGGGCAAAAACATTCAGTACTTC. This gives the protein CASSPQGGKNIQYF.

The V and J genes are TRBV10-3 and TRBJ2-5, with 8 bases matching TRBD2. The CDR3 contains 15 residues. J lost 3 bases, V lost 3 bases, and 6 bases had no gene match. CDR1 is ENHRY and CDR2 is SYGVKD in the germline V gene. As DNA, the CDR3 is TGTGCCATCAGTGACTCCACTAGCGGAAAAGAGACCCAGTACTTC. Its protein is CAISDSTSGKETQYF.

V usage is TRBV5-5 and J usage is TRBJ2-3, with 12 bases matching TRBD1. V was pared by 3 bases and J by 3 bases, with 5 bases of the junction left unmatched. Per germline, CDR1 SGHKS and CDR2 YYEKEE (reference sequence). The CDR3 is 16 residues long. This CDR3 is CASSWGTGGSTDTQYF. CDR3 DNA sequence: TGTGCCAGCAGCTGGGGGACAGGGGGCTCGACAGATACGCAGTATTTT.

This clonotype was picked up many times. The J gene is TRBJ2-3, the V gene TRBV12-3 or TRBV12-4; D is ambiguous. V lost 2 bases, J lost 0 bases, and 6 bases lay in between. This CDR3 spans 14 amino acids. The CDR3 sequence: CASSLTGSTDTQYF. The CDR3, as DNA: TGTGCCAGCAGTTTAACCGGTAGCACAGATACGCAGTATTTT.